The entry that follows covers one T cell receptor (beta chain) sequence. Its specificity is unknown. In germline, CDR1 is MGHRA, CDR2 YSYEKL. V was pared by 0 bases and J by 8 bases, with 20 bases between. The CDR3 contains 17 residues. These data belong to a study of T cell responses to AZD1222 COVID-19 vaccine. Study overall: Samples with a second dose at about 4 or about 12 weeks were pooled together. Study-level points and caveats: No day 14 peak samples; only post-peak repertoires were characterized. Mostly white British, mostly female donors; authors suggested clonal diversity may be underestimated. Two AZD1222 doses significantly raised spike-specific TCR breadth and depth over controls.

Repertoires were generated with immunoSEQ multiplex PCR, while TCRdb's copy carries only in-frame clones and drops some. Of under 200,000 clones in the sample, just over 90% are singletons; the top ten hold 3% to 5%. The clonotype originates from an adult in good health. Source: peripheral blood, taken on day 0 of AZD1222 vaccination. V usage is TRBV4-1 and J usage is TRBJ1-5; D might be TRBD1 (5 bases). The CDR3 region has the DNA TGCGCCAGCAGCCAAGATTCAGGGCAGGGCGGGAGGAAGCCCCAGCATTTT. This sequence encodes CASSQDSGQGGRKPQHF.